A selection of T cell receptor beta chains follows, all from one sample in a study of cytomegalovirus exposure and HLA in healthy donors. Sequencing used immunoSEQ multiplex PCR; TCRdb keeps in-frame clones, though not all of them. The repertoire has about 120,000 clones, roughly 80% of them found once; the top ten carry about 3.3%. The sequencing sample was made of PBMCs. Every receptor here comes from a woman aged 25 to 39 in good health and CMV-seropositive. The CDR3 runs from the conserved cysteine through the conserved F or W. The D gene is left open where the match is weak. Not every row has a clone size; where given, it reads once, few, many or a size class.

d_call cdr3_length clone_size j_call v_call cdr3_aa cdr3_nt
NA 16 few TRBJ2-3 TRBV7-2 CASSLTTRVRGDTQYF TGTGCCAGCAGCTTAACTACAAGGGTCAGGGGAGATACGCAGTATTTT
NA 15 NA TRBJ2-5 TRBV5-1 CASNWSGGREETQYF TGCGCCAGCAACTGGTCCGGGGGTCGGGAAGAGACCCAGTACTTC
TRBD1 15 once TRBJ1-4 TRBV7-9 CSSSLSGQVNEKLFF TGTTCCAGCAGCTTATCGGGACAGGTTAATGAAAAACTGTTTTTT
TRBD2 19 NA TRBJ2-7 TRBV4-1 CASSQEEGGASGRSYEQYF TGCGCCAGCAGCCAAGAGGAAGGGGGAGCTAGCGGGCGCTCCTACGAGCAGTACTTC
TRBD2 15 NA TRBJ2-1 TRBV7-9 CASSPSGGPYNEQFF TGTGCCAGCAGCCCTAGCGGGGGGCCTTACAATGAGCAGTTCTTC
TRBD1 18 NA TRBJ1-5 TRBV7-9 CASSLVGQGGYSNQPQHF TGTGCCAGCAGCTTAGTCGGCCAGGGGGGCTATAGCAATCAGCCCCAGCATTTT
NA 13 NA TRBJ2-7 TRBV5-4 CASSLRGAGEQYF TGTGCCAGCAGCTTGCGGGGGGCGGGGGAGCAGTACTTC
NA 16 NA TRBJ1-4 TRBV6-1 CASSAGSFATNEKLFF TGTGCCAGCAGTGCGGGGAGTTTTGCAACTAATGAAAAACTGTTTTTT
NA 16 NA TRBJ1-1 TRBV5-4 CASSLASWQGGTEAFF TGTGCCAGCAGCTTGGCCTCCTGGCAGGGAGGAACTGAAGCTTTCTTT
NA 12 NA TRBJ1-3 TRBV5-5 CASSGGGRTIYF TGTGCCAGCAGCGGGGGGGGCCGGACCATATATTTT
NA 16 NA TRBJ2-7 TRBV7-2 CASSLVGGMTVYEQYF TGTGCCAGCAGCTTAGTGGGGGGTATGACCGTCTACGAGCAGTACTTC
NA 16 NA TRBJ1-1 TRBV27 CASSFSDPPRNTEAFF TGTGCCAGCAGTTTTTCCGACCCCCCTAGGAACACTGAAGCTTTCTTT